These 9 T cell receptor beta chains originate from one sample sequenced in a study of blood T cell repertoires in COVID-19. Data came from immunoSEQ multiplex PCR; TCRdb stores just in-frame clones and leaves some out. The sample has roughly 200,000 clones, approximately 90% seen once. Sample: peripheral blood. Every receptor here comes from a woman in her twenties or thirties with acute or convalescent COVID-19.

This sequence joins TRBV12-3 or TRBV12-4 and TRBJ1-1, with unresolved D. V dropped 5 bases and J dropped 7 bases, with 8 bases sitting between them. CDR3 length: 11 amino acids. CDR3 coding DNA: TGTGCCAGCAGTCGCGATCGTGAAGCTTTCTTT. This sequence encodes CASSRDREAFF.

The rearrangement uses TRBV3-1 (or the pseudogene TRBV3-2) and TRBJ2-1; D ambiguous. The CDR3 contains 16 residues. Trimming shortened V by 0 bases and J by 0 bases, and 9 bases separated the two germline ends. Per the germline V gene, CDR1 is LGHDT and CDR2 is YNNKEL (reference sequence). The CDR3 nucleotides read TGTGCCAGCAGCCAAGATTTGGCTGCCTCCTACAATGAGCAGTTCTTC. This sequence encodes CASSQDLAASYNEQFF.

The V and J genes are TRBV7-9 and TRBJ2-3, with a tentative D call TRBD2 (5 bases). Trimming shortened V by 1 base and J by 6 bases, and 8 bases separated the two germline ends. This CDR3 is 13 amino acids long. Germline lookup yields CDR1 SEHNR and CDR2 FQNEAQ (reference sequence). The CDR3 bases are TGTGCCAGCAGCTTAGAGTCGGGGGATACGCAGTATTTT. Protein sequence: CASSLESGDTQYF.

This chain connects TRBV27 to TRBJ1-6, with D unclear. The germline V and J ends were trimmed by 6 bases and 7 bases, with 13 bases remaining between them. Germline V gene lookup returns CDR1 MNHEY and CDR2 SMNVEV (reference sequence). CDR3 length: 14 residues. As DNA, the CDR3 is TGTGCCAGCAGCTCGGGGTTGAGGAATTCACCCCTCCACTTT. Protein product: CASSSGLRNSPLHF.

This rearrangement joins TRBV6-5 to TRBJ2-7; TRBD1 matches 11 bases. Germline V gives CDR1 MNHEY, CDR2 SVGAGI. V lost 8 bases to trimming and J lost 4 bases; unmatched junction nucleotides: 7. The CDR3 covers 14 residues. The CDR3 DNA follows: TGTGCCAGCGCCGCCCGGGACAGGGGGTACGAGCAGTACTTC. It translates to CASAARDRGYEQYF.

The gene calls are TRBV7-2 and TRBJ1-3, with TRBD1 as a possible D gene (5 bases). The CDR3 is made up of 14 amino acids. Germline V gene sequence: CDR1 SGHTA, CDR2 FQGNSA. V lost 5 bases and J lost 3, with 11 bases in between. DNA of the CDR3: TGTGCCAGCAGCCTGGACACTAATGGAAACACCATATATTTT. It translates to CASSLDTNGNTIYF.

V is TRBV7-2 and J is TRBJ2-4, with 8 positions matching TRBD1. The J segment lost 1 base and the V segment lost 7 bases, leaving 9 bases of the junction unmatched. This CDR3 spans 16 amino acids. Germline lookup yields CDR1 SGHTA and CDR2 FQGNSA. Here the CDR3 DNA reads TGTGCCAGCACCCCTCGGCAGGGGGCGGCCAAAAACATTCAGTACTTC. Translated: CASTPRQGAAKNIQYF.

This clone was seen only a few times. The CDR3 spells CASSLDATGELFF. CDR3 bases: TGTGCCAGCAGCTTGGATGCGACCGGGGAGCTGTTTTTT. The chain uses TRBV5-4 and TRBJ2-2; no firm D call. The CDR3 consists of 13 residues. The V end was cut by 0 bases, the J end by 5 bases, with 5 bases between. CDR1 is SGHNT and CDR2 is YYREEE in the germline V gene (reference sequence).

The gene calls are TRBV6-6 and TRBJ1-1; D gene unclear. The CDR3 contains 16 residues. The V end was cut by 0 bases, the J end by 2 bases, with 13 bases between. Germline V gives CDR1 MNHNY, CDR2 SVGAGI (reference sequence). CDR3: CASSYSTGSPNTEAFF. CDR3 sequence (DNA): TGTGCCAGCAGTTACTCGACTGGCAGCCCCAACACTGAAGCTTTCTTT.